The 2 T cell receptor beta chains listed next were all sequenced from one sample in a study of OX40 agonist ivuxolimab in advanced cancers. Repertoires were generated with immunoSEQ multiplex PCR, while TCRdb's copy carries only in-frame clones and drops some. Among tens of thousands of clones listed, 92% were seen once. The sample consisted of CD4+ or CD8+ T cells sorted from blood, taken in a trial of the OX40 agonist ivuxolimab. The receptor source for this set is an adult with an advanced solid tumor such as melanoma, head and neck, liver or kidney cancer.

This chain uses TRBV11-2 with TRBJ2-7; D gene ambiguous. CDR1 and CDR2 (germline): SGHAT, FQNNGV. This CDR3 contains 13 residues. V was clipped by 1 base and J by 5 bases, with 9 bases between them. Here the CDR3 reads CASSLVWGDEQYF. DNA of the CDR3: TGTGCCAGCAGCTTAGTGTGGGGTGACGAGCAGTACTTC.

This clone appeared a single time. The rearrangement uses TRBV19 and TRBJ1-3; D not resolved. V was clipped by 2 bases and J by 3 bases, with 11 bases between them. Germline CDR1 and CDR2: LNHDA and SQIVND (reference sequence). The CDR3 length is 15 residues. The CDR3 region is CASSIPGLSGNTIYF. The CDR3 DNA reads as TGTGCCAGTAGTATACCGGGTTTGAGTGGAAACACCATATATTTT.